This T cell receptor (beta chain) emerged from a study of cytomegalovirus exposure and HLA in healthy donors. Study observations and caveats: Highly shared sequence variants in one cluster were likely a sequencing artifact. Relative to the approximately 700-donor mean, N-insertions were reportedly fewer in an Asian-associated ancestry cluster in a later analysis.

As regards this clone: Antigen specificity is unknown.

PCR used 60 Vbeta primers and 13 Jbeta primers. Sequenced by immunoSEQ multiplex PCR; TCRdb stores in-frame clones only, minus some. This sample has 150,000 or so clones, with roughly 70% found just once. Germline lookup yields CDR1 SGHAT and CDR2 FQNNGV. The CDR3 spans 14 residues. Trimming took off 3 bases at V and 5 bases at J, with 13 bases between the two ends. Healthy bone marrow donors formed the donor group. The TCR sequence derives from a man aged 25 to 40 in good health and CMV-seronegative. V is TRBV11-2 and J is TRBJ1-1; tentative D call: TRBD1 (5 bases). Specimen: PBMCs. The CDR3 reads CASSLMTAATEAFF. In DNA, the CDR3 is TGTGCCAGCAGCTTGATGACAGCCGCGACTGAAGCTTTCTTT.